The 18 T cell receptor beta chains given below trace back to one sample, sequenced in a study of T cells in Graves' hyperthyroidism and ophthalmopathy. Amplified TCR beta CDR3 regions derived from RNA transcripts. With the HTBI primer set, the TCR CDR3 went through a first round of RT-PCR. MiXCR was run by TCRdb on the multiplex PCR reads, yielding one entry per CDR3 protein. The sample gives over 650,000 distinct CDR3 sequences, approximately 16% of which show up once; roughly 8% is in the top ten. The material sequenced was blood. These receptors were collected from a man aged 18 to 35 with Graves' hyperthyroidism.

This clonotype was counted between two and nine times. The CDR3 spells CASSKFSYNEQFF. CDR3 nucleotides: TGCGCCAGTTCAAAATTCTCCTACAATGAGCAGTTCTTC. This rearrangement joins TRBV10-1 to TRBJ2-1; D not certain. CDR1 WNHNN and CDR2 SYGVQD come from the germline V gene (reference sequence). The CDR3 spans 13 residues. V gave up 9 bases and J gave up 0 bases, with 9 bases separating them.

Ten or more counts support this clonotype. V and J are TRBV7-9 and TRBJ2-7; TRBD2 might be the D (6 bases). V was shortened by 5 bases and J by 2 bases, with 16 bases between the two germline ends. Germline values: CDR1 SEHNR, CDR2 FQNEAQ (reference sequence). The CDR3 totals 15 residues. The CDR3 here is CASSPRASEPYEQYF. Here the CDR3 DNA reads TGTGCCAGCAGCCCCCGGGCTAGCGAACCCTACGAGCAGTACTTC. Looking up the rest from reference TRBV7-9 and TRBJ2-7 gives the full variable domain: DTGVSQNPRHKITKRGQNVTFRCDPISEHNRLYWYRQTLGQGPEFLTYFQNEAQLEKSRLLSDRFSAERPKGSFSTLEIQRTEQGDSAMYLCASSPRASEPYEQYFGPGTRLTVT.

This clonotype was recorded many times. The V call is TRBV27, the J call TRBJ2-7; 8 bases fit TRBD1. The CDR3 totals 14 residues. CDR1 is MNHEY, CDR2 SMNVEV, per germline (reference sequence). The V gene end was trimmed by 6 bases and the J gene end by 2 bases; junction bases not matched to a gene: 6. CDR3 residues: CASSGQGSAYEQYF. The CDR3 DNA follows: TGTGCCAGCAGCGGACAGGGTAGCGCCTACGAGCAGTACTTC.

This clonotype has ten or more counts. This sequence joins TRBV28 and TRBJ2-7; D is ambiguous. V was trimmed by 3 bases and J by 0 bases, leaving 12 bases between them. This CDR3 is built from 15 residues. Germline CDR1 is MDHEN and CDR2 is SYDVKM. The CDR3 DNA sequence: TGTGCCAGCAGTTTCACCGGTAGATCCTCCTACGAGCAGTACTTC. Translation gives CASSFTGRSSYEQYF.

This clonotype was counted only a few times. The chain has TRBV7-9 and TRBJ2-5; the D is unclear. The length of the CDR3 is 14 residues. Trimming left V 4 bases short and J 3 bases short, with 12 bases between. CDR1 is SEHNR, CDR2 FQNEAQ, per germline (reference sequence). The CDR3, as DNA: TGTGCCAGCAGCTCCTGGGGAAAGGAAGAGACCCAGTACTTC. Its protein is CASSSWGKEETQYF.

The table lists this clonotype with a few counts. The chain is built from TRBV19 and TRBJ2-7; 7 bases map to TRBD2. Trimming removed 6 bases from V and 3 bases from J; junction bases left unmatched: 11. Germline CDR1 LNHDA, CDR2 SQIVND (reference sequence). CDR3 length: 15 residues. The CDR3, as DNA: TGTGCCAGTAGCGTATGGGGGGGAAGGGGCTACGAGCAGTACTTC. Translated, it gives CASSVWGGRGYEQYF.

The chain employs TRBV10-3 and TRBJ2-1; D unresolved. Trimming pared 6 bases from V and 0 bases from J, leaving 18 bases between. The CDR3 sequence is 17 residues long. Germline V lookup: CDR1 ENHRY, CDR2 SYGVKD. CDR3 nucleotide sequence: TGTGCCATCAGAGGAGACCGATGGGGAAGCTCCTACAATGAGCAGTTCTTC. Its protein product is CAIRGDRWGSSYNEQFF.

The CDR3 reads CASSLRQGQTGELFF. For the CDR3, the DNA is TGTGCCAGTAGCCTTAGACAGGGGCAGACCGGGGAGCTGTTTTTT. V and J are TRBV19 and TRBJ2-2; TRBD1 aligns across 8 bases. The trim removed 6 bases at V and 5 bases at J, leaving 8 bases unmatched. The CDR3 is 15 residues long. CDR1 and CDR2 (germline): LNHDA, SQIVND (reference sequence).

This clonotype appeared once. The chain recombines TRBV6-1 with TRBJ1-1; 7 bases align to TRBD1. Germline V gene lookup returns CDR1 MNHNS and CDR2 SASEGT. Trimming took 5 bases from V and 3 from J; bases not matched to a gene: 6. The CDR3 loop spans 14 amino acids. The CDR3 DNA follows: TGTGCCAGCAGTCGACAGGGTAGTGACACTGAAGCTTTCTTT. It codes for CASSRQGSDTEAFF.

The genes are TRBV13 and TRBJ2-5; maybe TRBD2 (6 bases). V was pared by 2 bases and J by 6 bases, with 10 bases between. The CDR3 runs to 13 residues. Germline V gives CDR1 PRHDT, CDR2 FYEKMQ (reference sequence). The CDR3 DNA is TGTGCCAGCAGCTTAAGTGGGGGGAAGACCCAGTACTTC. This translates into CASSLSGGKTQYF.

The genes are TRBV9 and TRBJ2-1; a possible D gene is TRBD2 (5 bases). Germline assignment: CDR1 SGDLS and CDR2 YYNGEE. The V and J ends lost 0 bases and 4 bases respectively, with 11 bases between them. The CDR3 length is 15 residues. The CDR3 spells CASSVVPTTYNEQFF. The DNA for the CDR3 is TGTGCCAGCAGCGTAGTTCCGACTACATACAATGAGCAGTTCTTC.

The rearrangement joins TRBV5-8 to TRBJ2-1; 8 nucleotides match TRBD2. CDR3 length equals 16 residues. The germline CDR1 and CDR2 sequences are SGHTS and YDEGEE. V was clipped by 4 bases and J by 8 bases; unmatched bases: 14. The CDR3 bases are TGTGCCAGCAGCGGGGCGGGAGGAGCTAATCGAGATGAGCAGTTCTTC. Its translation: CASSGAGGANRDEQFF. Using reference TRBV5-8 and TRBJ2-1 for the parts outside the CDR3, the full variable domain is EAGVTQSPTHLIKTRGQQATLRCSPISGHTSVYWYQQALGLGLQFLLWYDEGEERNRGNFPPRFSGRQFPNYSSELNVNALELEDSALYLCASSGAGGANRDEQFFGPGTRLTVL.

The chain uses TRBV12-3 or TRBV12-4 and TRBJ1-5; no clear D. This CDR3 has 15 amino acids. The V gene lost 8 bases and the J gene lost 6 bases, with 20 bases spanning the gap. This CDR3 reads CASVYERFSAQPQHF. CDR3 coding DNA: TGTGCCAGCGTCTACGAGCGGTTTAGTGCTCAGCCCCAGCATTTT.

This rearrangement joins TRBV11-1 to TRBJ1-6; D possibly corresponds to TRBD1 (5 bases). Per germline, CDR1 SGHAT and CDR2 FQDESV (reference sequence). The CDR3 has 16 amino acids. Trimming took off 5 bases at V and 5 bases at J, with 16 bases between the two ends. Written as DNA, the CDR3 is TGTGCCAGCAGCCCTTCCAGAGGGACCCATAATTCACCCCTCCACTTT. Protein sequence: CASSPSRGTHNSPLHF.

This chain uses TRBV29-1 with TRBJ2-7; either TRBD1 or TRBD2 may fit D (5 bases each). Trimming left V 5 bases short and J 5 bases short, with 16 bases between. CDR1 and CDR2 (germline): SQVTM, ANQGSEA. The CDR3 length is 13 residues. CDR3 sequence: CSVTGRGQNEQYF. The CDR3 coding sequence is TGCAGCGTTACCGGACGGGGCCAAAACGAGCAGTACTTC.

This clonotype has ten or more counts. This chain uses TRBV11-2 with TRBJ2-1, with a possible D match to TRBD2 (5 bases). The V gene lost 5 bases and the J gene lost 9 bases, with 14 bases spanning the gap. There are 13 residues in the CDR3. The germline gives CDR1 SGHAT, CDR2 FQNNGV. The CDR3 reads CASSEDLGSEQFF. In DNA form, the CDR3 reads TGTGCCAGCAGCGAAGACCTGGGGAGTGAGCAGTTCTTC.

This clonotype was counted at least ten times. CDR3 in amino acids: CASSPPSATYEQYF. CDR3 DNA: TGTGCCAGCAGTCCCCCTAGCGCAACATACGAGCAGTACTTC. J is TRBJ2-7 and V is TRBV6-1; D possibly corresponds to TRBD2 (6 bases). Germline-derived CDR1 and CDR2 are MNHNS and SASEGT. V shed 5 bases and J shed 4 bases, with 15 bases lying between them. The CDR3 has 14 residues.

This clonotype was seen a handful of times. CDR3: CASSLGDIGRVNTEAFF. The DNA of the CDR3 is TGCGCCAGCAGCTTGGGGGATATAGGCAGAGTGAACACTGAAGCTTTCTTT. The chain is built from TRBV5-1 and TRBJ1-1, with no clear D. V was clipped by 0 bases and J by 0 bases, with 15 bases between them. This CDR3 is 17 amino acids long. The V gene's germline CDR1 is SGHRS and CDR2 YFSETQ.